This T cell receptor (beta chain) is drawn from a study of blood T cell repertoires in COVID-19. Study details: Spain, Italy and the United States supplied samples that represented acute and convalescent COVID-19.

V was cut by 8 bases and J by 4 bases, with 17 bases left in between. The CDR3 length is 14 residues. CDR1 is ENHRY and CDR2 is SYGVKD in the germline V gene. Original analysis: Reference gene primer amplification gave nucleated cell count estimates. TCRdb's copy holds only in-frame clones and misses some; the assay was immunoSEQ multiplex PCR. V, J and clone size were drawn from that table, and D and trimming were deduced from the DNA. The sample lists 50,000 to 75,000 clones, 91% seen once, with over 7.5% in the top ten. What was sequenced was peripheral blood. The receptor was isolated from a human donor in a cohort sampled during active COVID-19. V is TRBV10-3 and J is TRBJ1-2; D not resolved. This CDR3 is CAIPSPGRIYGYTF. In nucleotides, the CDR3 is TGTGCCATCCCTAGCCCCGGTAGAATCTATGGCTACACCTTC.